Shown below are 15 T cell receptor beta chains from a single sample sequenced in a study of blood T cell repertoires in COVID-19. The assay was immunoSEQ multiplex PCR, and TCRdb's table has in-frame clones only and misses some. The sample records hundreds of thousands of clones, around nine tenths being singletons. The sample consisted of peripheral blood. Receptors originate from a woman in her 30s with COVID-19, enrolled during active disease.

This clone was counted once. The chain carries TRBV4-2 and TRBJ1-1; maybe TRBD1 (6 bases). Germline V CDR1 and CDR2: LGHNA, YNFKEQ. Trimming left V 3 bases short and J 1 base short, with 9 bases between. This CDR3 spans 14 amino acids. Here the CDR3 reads CASSQGGANTEAFF. The DNA for the CDR3 is TGTGCCAGCAGCCAGGGGGGGGCGAACACTGAAGCTTTCTTT.

This chain uses TRBV4-1 with TRBJ2-3; 7 bases are shared with TRBD1. Germline V gene data show CDR1 as MGHRA and CDR2 as YSYEKL. V was pared by 0 bases and J by 1 base, with 10 bases of the junction left unmatched. This CDR3 has 18 amino acids. In DNA, the CDR3 is TGCGCCAGCAGCCAAGAACAGGGGAAGGGACGGGGCACAGATACGCAGTATTTT. It encodes CASSQEQGKGRGTDTQYF.

The chain employs TRBV19 and TRBJ1-3; D unresolved. The V gene's germline CDR1 is LNHDA and CDR2 SQIVND (reference sequence). V was shortened by 7 bases and J by 0 bases, with 16 bases between the two germline ends. The CDR3 contains 16 residues. CDR3 in amino acids: CASTPAVASSGNTIYF. As DNA, the CDR3 is TGTGCCAGTACCCCGGCAGTAGCCTCCTCTGGAAACACCATATATTTT.

V usage is TRBV11-2 and J usage is TRBJ2-1, with a tentative D call TRBD2 (5 bases). This CDR3 contains 13 residues. V shed 5 bases and J shed 9 bases, with 14 bases lying between them. Germline V gene sequence: CDR1 SGHAT, CDR2 FQNNGV. The CDR3 here is CASSTNNAGEQFF. CDR3 bases: TGTGCCAGCAGCACAAACAATGCGGGTGAGCAGTTCTTC. Combining the CDR3 with reference TRBV11-2 and TRBJ2-1 gives the whole variable domain EAGVAQSPRYKIIEKRQSVAFWCNPISGHATLYWYQQILGQGPKLLIQFQNNGVVDDSQLPKDRFSAERLKGVDSTLKIQPAKLEDSAVYLCASSTNNAGEQFFGPGTRLTVL.

This clone appeared a few times. This chain joins TRBV28 and TRBJ2-7, with a tentative D call TRBD1 (6 bases). CDR1 MDHEN and CDR2 SYDVKM come from the germline V gene. Deletions cut 4 bases from V and 0 bases from J, with 13 bases between. The CDR3 is 15 residues long. The CDR3 loop reads CASSSHLTGSYEQYF. The CDR3 DNA sequence: TGTGCCAGCAGTTCCCACCTGACAGGCTCCTACGAGCAGTACTTC.

This clone was found a few times. The V call is TRBV10-1, the J call TRBJ2-2; D might be TRBD2 (5 bases). The CDR3 is 14 residues long. V gave up 6 bases and J gave up 2 bases, with 10 bases separating them. Germline CDR1 reads WNHNN; CDR2 reads SYGVQD (reference sequence). The CDR3 region is CASRDSGNTGELFF. In nucleotides, the CDR3 is TGCGCCAGCAGGGACTCGGGTAACACCGGGGAGCTGTTTTTT.

This chain connects TRBV2 to TRBJ1-2; no clear D gene. V dropped 5 bases and J dropped 7 bases, with 8 bases sitting between them. The CDR3 runs to 11 residues. The V gene's germline CDR1 is SNHLY and CDR2 FYNNEI. The CDR3 loop reads CASSPRVGYTF. As DNA, the CDR3 is TGTGCCAGCAGTCCGCGGGTTGGCTACACCTTC.

The chain combines TRBV9 with TRBJ1-2, with D unresolved. The CDR3 length is 11 residues. Germline V gene lookup returns CDR1 SGDLS and CDR2 YYNGEE. V lost 7 bases and J 8 bases, leaving 12 bases between the germline ends. This CDR3 reads CASGGYLGYTF. Here the CDR3 DNA reads TGTGCCAGCGGAGGATATTTGGGCTACACCTTC. Variable domain in full (rest from reference TRBV9 and TRBJ1-2): DSGVTQTPKHLITATGQRVTLRCSPRSGDLSVYWYQQSLDQGLQFLIQYYNGEERAKGNILERFSAQQFPDLHSELNLSSLELGDSALYFCASGGYLGYTFGSGTRLTVV.

CDR3 sequence reads: CATRETSGFLSYNEQFF. In DNA form, the CDR3 reads TGTGCCACCAGAGAGACTAGCGGGTTCTTATCCTACAATGAGCAGTTCTTC. The chain employs TRBV15 and TRBJ2-1; 10 nucleotides line up with TRBD2. From germline, CDR1 is LNHNV and CDR2 YYDKDF (reference sequence). The CDR3 has 17 residues. J gave up 1 base and V 6 bases, and 9 bases lay outside the gene matches.

The J gene is TRBJ2-3, the V gene TRBV5-6; 12 nucleotides agree with TRBD1. Per germline, CDR1 SGHDT and CDR2 YYEEEE. CDR3 length: 16 amino acids. With 5 bases clipped from V and 5 bases from J, the junction kept 9 bases outside the gene matches. The CDR3 bases are TGTGCCAGCAGGCCTACGGGACAGGGGGCAAAAGATACGCAGTATTTT. It yields the protein CASRPTGQGAKDTQYF.

The V gene is TRBV15, the J gene TRBJ2-7, with 8 bases lining up with TRBD1. The germline V gene encodes CDR1 LNHNV and CDR2 YYDKDF (reference sequence). V lost 5 bases to trimming and J lost 4 bases; unmatched junction nucleotides: 1. The CDR3 has 12 amino acids. CDR3 in DNA: TGTGCCACCAGCTACAGGGGGTACGAGCAGTACTTC. Its protein is CATSYRGYEQYF.

The chain combines TRBV2 with TRBJ2-1; D gene unclear. Trimming removed 8 bases at V and 2 bases at J, with 10 bases between. Germline values: CDR1 SNHLY, CDR2 FYNNEI. CDR3 length equals 13 residues. This chain's CDR3 is CASAKEPYNEQFF. The DNA for the CDR3 is TGTGCCAGCGCTAAAGAGCCCTACAATGAGCAGTTCTTC.

This clone was counted only a few times. This rearrangement joins TRBV18 to TRBJ2-1; D gene ambiguous. This CDR3 spans 15 amino acids. Germline lookup yields CDR1 KGHSH and CDR2 LQKENI. V was clipped by 5 bases and J by 3 bases, with 14 bases between them. CDR3 region: CASSVMRNRYNEQFF. The CDR3 DNA sequence: TGTGCCAGCTCAGTCATGCGGAATCGCTACAATGAGCAGTTCTTC.

This chain uses TRBV15 with TRBJ1-5, with unresolved D. This CDR3 comprises 16 residues. V lost 1 base and J lost 6, with 16 bases in between. Germline loops: CDR1 LNHNV, CDR2 YYDKDF (reference sequence). The CDR3 DNA follows: TGTGCCACCAGCAGAGTAGAGGTTGGTCGGCTTCAGCCCCAGCATTTT. This codes for CATSRVEVGRLQPQHF.

This chain connects TRBV19 to TRBJ1-1; tentative D call: TRBD1 (5 bases). Deletions cut 5 bases from V and 6 bases from J, with 16 bases between. Germline V lookup: CDR1 LNHDA, CDR2 SQIVND (reference sequence). This CDR3 region has 14 residues. This CDR3 reads CASSYPPREAEAFF. In DNA, the CDR3 is TGTGCCAGTAGTTACCCCCCCAGGGAGGCTGAAGCTTTCTTT. Drawing the rest from reference TRBV19 and TRBJ1-1, the complete variable domain is DGGITQSPKYLFRKEGQNVTLSCEQNLNHDAMYWYRQDPGQGLRLIYYSQIVNDFQKGDIAEGYSVSREKKESFPLTVTSAQKNPTAFYLCASSYPPREAEAFFGQGTRLTVV.